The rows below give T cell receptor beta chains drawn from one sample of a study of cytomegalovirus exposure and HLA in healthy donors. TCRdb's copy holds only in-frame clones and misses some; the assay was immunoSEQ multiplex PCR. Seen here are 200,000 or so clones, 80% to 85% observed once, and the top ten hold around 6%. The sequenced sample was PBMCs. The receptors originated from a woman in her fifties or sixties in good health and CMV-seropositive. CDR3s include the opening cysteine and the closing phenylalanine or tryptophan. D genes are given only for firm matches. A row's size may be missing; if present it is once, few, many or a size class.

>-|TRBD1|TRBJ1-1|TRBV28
TGTGCCAGCAGTCCCGGGACAGGAGAAGCAGCTTTCTTT
CASSPGTGEAAFF
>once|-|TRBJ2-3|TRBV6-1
TGTGCCAGCAGTGTTAAAGATACGCAGTATTTT
CASSVKDTQYF
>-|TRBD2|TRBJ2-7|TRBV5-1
TGCGCCAGCAGCTTCTCCGGGACTAACTCCTACGAGCAGTACTTC
CASSFSGTNSYEQYF
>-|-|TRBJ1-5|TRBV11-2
TGTGCCAGCAGCTTGAGACAGTATAGCAATCAGCCCCAGCATTTT
CASSLRQYSNQPQHF
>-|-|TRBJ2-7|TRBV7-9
TGTTCCAGCAGCTTAGGTAGGGAGTCAAACTACGAGCAGTACTTC
CSSSLGRESNYEQYF
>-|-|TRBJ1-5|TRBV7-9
TGTTCCAGCAGCTTGGGGGGGAAGGATCAGCCCCAGCATTTT
CSSSLGGKDQPQHF
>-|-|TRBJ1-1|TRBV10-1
TGCGCCAGCAGTGAGGCGCAGGGGCTAATGAACACTGAAGCTTTCTTT
CASSEAQGLMNTEAFF
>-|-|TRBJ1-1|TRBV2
TGTGCCAGCAGTTTAGACAGCAACATGAACACTGAAGCTTTCTTT
CASSLDSNMNTEAFF
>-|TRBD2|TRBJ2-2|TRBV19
TGTGCCGCCGGCACGGGAGGGGACACCGGGGAGCTGTTTTTT
CAAGTGGDTGELFF
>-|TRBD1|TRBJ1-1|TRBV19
TGTGCCAGTAACAGGGGGCGAGTGGACACTGAAGCTTTCTTT
CASNRGRVDTEAFF
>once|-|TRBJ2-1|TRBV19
TGTGCCAGTACTAACCCATGGGGGCAGGGATGGAATGAGCAGTTCTTC
CASTNPWGQGWNEQFF
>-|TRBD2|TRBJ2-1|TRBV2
TGTGCCAGCAGCTCCGGGACTAGCTGGAATGAGCAGTTCTTC
CASSSGTSWNEQFF
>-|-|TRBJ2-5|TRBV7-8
TGTGCCAGCAGCTTCGGAGGGACTCCCGAGGGGCAGTACTTC
CASSFGGTPEGQYF
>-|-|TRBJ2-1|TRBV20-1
TGCAGTGCTAGAGATCAGGGTGGGCAGTTCTTC
CSARDQGGQFF
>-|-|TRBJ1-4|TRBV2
TGTGCCAGCAGACGAGGCCTCGGGGAAAAACTGTTTTTT
CASRRGLGEKLFF
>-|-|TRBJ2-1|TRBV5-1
TGCGCCAGCAGCTTGCACAGGGATCACTACAATGAGCAGTTCTTC
CASSLHRDHYNEQFF
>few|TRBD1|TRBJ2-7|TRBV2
TGTGCCAGCAGAGCCGGGACAGGGGGCCACGAGCAGTACTTC
CASRAGTGGHEQYF
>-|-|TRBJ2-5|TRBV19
TGTGCCAGTAGTACGGGGGGGACAGACCAAGAGACCCAGTACTTC
CASSTGGTDQETQYF
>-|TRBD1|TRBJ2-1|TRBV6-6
TGTGCCAGCACCAGGACAGGGGTTCAAAATGAGCAGTTCTTC
CASTRTGVQNEQFF
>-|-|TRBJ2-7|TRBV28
TGTGCCAGCAGTTTTAGCGGCCCGAGGACTGGCGAGCAGTACTTC
CASSFSGPRTGEQYF
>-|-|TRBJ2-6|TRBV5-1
TGCGCCAGCAGCTCAGGGATGTCTGGGGCCAACGTCCTGACTTTC
CASSSGMSGANVLTF
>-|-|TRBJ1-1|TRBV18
TGTGCCAGCTCAGAAGGGGGAAACTTTGAAGCTTTCTTT
CASSEGGNFEAFF
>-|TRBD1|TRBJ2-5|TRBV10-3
TGTGCCATCAGTGAGTCTTCCCAAACAGGGGGACTGGAGACCCAGTACTTC
CAISESSQTGGLETQYF
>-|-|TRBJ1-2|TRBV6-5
TGTGCCAGCAGTCGGGGGAGACAGAACTATGGCTACACCTTC
CASSRGRQNYGYTF
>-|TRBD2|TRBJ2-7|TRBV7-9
TGTGCCAGCAGAGCGGGAGGGTCCTACGAGCAGTACTTC
CASRAGGSYEQYF
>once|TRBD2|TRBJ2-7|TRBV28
TGTGCCAGCAGTCCTAGGGGACTAGCGTCCTACGAGCAGTACTTC
CASSPRGLASYEQYF